This TCR beta chain was sequenced for a study of T and B cells in COVID-19 patients. General study points: Patients with COVID-19 reportedly showed strongly skewed T cell receptor beta variable and joining gene usage.

TRB was amplified from about 250-500 ng of blood genomic DNA. TRB rearrangements were amplified by multiplex PCR with BIOMED2 TRB-A/B primers. TCRdb reprocessed the multiplex PCR reads with MiXCR, giving one entry per CDR3 protein. The sample includes about 7,800 distinct CDR3 sequences, 35% to 50% of them seen just once. V dropped 6 bases and J dropped 0 bases, with 8 bases sitting between them. The CDR3 is 13 residues long. From germline, CDR1 is GTSNPN and CDR2 SVGIG (reference sequence). This clonotype rates as medium-sized. The antigen is unknown. The receptor's source is a human donor who had recovered from COVID-19. V and J are TRBV30 and TRBJ2-2; D not resolved. The specimen sequenced was blood. The CDR3 sequence: CACVRANTGELFF. CDR3 DNA sequence: TGTGCCTGCGTTAGAGCGAACACCGGGGAGCTGTTTTTT.